One and the same sample provided the 2 T cell receptor beta chains below, sequenced in a study of blood T cell repertoires in COVID-19. Only in-frame clones appear in the TCRdb table, and some are missing; sequencing was by immunoSEQ multiplex PCR. This table has around 200,000 clones, around 80% appearing once. The sequenced sample was peripheral blood. Source of these receptors: a man in his forties with active or convalescent COVID-19.

The V call is TRBV20-1, the J call TRBJ2-7; possible D gene TRBD1, 6 bases. This CDR3 is 14 amino acids long. The V end was cut by 3 bases, the J end by 0 bases, with 12 bases between. Germline loops: CDR1 DFQATT, CDR2 SNEGSKA (reference sequence). Here the CDR3 reads CSASSGQRSYEQYF. The CDR3 coding sequence is TGCAGTGCTAGTTCCGGACAGCGCTCCTACGAGCAGTACTTC.

The V call is TRBV7-9, the J call TRBJ1-6; a weak D match, TRBD1 (5 bases). Germline loops: CDR1 SEHNR, CDR2 FQNEAQ (reference sequence). The V gene lost 2 bases and the J gene lost 7 bases, with 12 bases spanning the gap. CDR3 length equals 15 residues. CDR3: CASSLWQGYNSPLHF. CDR3 nucleotide sequence: TGTGCCAGCAGCTTATGGCAGGGATACAATTCACCCCTCCACTTT.